A selection of T cell receptor beta chains follows, all from one sample in a study of early T cells in non-severe SARS-CoV-2 infection. TCRdb analysed the 5' RACE reads with MiXCR anew, one entry per CDR3 protein. The data hold fewer than 120,000 distinct CDR3 sequences, with roughly 12% observed a single time. The input for sequencing was whole blood, taken at baseline. These receptor sequences come from an adult who was a healthcare worker with PCR-confirmed SARS-CoV-2 infection or an uninfected control (not recorded which). The CDR3 runs from the conserved cysteine through the conserved F or W. D genes are given only for firm matches. Rows may omit the clone size; those that give it use once, few, many or a size class.

j_call: TRBJ2-5
d_call: TRBD2
clone_size: few
v_call: TRBV6-1
cdr3_aa: CASSELAGGQETQYF
cdr3_nt: TGTGCCAGCAGTGAACTAGCGGGAGGCCAAGAGACCCAGTACTTC

j_call: TRBJ1-1
d_call: TRBD1
clone_size: .
v_call: TRBV5-6
cdr3_aa: CASSSTGRTGTEAFF
cdr3_nt: TGTGCCAGCAGCTCGACAGGGAGGACTGGCACTGAAGCTTTCTTT

j_call: TRBJ2-3
d_call: .
clone_size: many
v_call: TRBV7-9
cdr3_aa: CASSLPAGTVTDTQYF
cdr3_nt: TGTGCCAGCAGCTTGCCCGCCGGGACCGTCACAGATACGCAGTATTTT

j_call: TRBJ2-3
d_call: TRBD2
clone_size: .
v_call: TRBV20-1
cdr3_aa: CSASRGLAGGTDTQYF
cdr3_nt: TGCAGTGCTAGTAGGGGACTAGCGGGAGGCACAGATACGCAGTATTTT

j_call: TRBJ2-3
d_call: .
clone_size: few
v_call: TRBV7-3
cdr3_aa: CASSPGGAPTREAQYF
cdr3_nt: TGTGCCAGCAGTCCCGGGGGAGCGCCAACCAGGGAGGCGCAGTATTTT

j_call: TRBJ2-6
d_call: .
clone_size: few
v_call: TRBV20-1
cdr3_aa: CSAGVTGISGANVLTF
cdr3_nt: TGCAGTGCTGGGGTTACAGGAATCTCTGGGGCCAACGTCCTGACTTTC

j_call: TRBJ2-1
d_call: TRBD2
clone_size: .
v_call: TRBV7-3
cdr3_aa: CASSLGGRNNEQFF
cdr3_nt: TGTGCCAGCAGCTTAGGCGGGAGGAACAATGAGCAGTTCTTC

j_call: TRBJ1-1
d_call: .
clone_size: few
v_call: TRBV29-1
cdr3_aa: CSVGRTLNTEAFF
cdr3_nt: TGCAGCGTTGGCAGGACACTGAACACTGAAGCTTTCTTT

j_call: TRBJ2-1
d_call: .
clone_size: few
v_call: TRBV28
cdr3_aa: CASSFISRAAYNEQFF
cdr3_nt: TGTGCCAGCAGTTTCATAAGTCGCGCCGCGTACAATGAGCAGTTCTTC

j_call: TRBJ1-1
d_call: .
clone_size: .
v_call: TRBV28
cdr3_aa: CASSRGREAFF
cdr3_nt: TGTGCCAGCAGCCGGGGCAGGGAAGCTTTCTTT

j_call: TRBJ2-7
d_call: TRBD2
clone_size: .
v_call: TRBV5-1
cdr3_aa: CASSFPGLEDREQYF
cdr3_nt: TGCGCCAGCAGCTTCCCGGGACTAGAGGATAGGGAGCAGTACTTC

j_call: TRBJ2-2
d_call: .
clone_size: many
v_call: TRBV4-1
cdr3_aa: CASSQGHLANTGELFF
cdr3_nt: TGCGCCAGCAGCCAGGGACACCTCGCGAACACCGGGGAGCTGTTTTTT

j_call: TRBJ1-5
d_call: TRBD1
clone_size: many
v_call: TRBV5-6
cdr3_aa: CASSLAGQGQHF
cdr3_nt: TGTGCCAGCAGCTTGGCCGGACAGGGCCAGCATTTT

j_call: TRBJ1-3
d_call: .
clone_size: many
v_call: TRBV7-2
cdr3_aa: CVSSLAGAPGNTIYF
cdr3_nt: TGTGTCAGCAGCTTAGCAGGGGCACCTGGAAACACCATATATTTT

j_call: TRBJ2-1
d_call: .
clone_size: few
v_call: TRBV7-9
cdr3_aa: CASSLGPGMGNNEQFF
cdr3_nt: TGTGCCAGCAGCTTGGGACCGGGTATGGGCAACAATGAGCAGTTCTTC

j_call: TRBJ2-7
d_call: .
clone_size: .
v_call: TRBV5-6
cdr3_aa: CASSWGTYEQYF
cdr3_nt: TGTGCCAGCAGCTGGGGTACCTACGAGCAGTACTTC

j_call: TRBJ2-2
d_call: TRBD1
clone_size: many
v_call: TRBV3-1
cdr3_aa: CASSQQGLNTGELFF
cdr3_nt: TGTGCCAGCAGTCAACAGGGGTTAAACACCGGGGAGCTGTTTTTT

j_call: TRBJ2-3
d_call: TRBD2
clone_size: few
v_call: TRBV29-1
cdr3_aa: CSSLAGASTDTQYF
cdr3_nt: TGCAGCAGCTTAGCGGGGGCCTCCACAGATACGCAGTATTTT

j_call: TRBJ1-1
d_call: .
clone_size: few
v_call: TRBV10-2
cdr3_aa: CASSESSGFTEAFF
cdr3_nt: TGCGCCAGCAGTGAGTCGTCTGGGTTCACTGAAGCTTTCTTT

j_call: TRBJ1-5
d_call: .
clone_size: few
v_call: TRBV24-1
cdr3_aa: CATSDSGLNQPQHF
cdr3_nt: TGTGCCACCAGTGATTCGGGTCTCAATCAGCCCCAGCATTTT

j_call: TRBJ2-3
d_call: .
clone_size: .
v_call: TRBV5-5
cdr3_aa: CASSSGGRTTDTQYF
cdr3_nt: TGTGCCAGCAGCTCGGGGGGCAGGACCACAGATACGCAGTATTTT

j_call: TRBJ1-1
d_call: .
clone_size: few
v_call: TRBV29-1
cdr3_aa: CSVERSENTEAFF
cdr3_nt: TGCAGCGTTGAACGATCAGAGAACACTGAAGCTTTCTTT